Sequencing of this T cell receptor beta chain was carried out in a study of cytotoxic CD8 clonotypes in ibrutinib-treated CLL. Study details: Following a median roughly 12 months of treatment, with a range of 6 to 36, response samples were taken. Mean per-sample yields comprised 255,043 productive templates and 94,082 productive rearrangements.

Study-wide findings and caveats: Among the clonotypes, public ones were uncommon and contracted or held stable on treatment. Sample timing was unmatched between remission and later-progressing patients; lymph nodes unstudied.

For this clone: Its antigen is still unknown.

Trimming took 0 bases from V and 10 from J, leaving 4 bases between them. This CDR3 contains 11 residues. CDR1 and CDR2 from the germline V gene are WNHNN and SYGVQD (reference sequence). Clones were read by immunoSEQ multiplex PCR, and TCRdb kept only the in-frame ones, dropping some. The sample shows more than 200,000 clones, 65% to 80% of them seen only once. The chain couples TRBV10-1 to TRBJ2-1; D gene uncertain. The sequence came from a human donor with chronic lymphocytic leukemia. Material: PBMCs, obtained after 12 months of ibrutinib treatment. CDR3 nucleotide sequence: TGCGCCAGCAGTGAGTCAAACGAGCAGTTCTTC. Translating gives CASSESNEQFF.